One and the same sample provided the 10 T cell receptor beta chains below, sequenced in a study of blood T cell repertoires in COVID-19. The table came from immunoSEQ multiplex PCR; TCRdb's copy has only in-frame clones and leaves some out. This sample carries almost 350,000 clones, about nine tenths of them seen once, and the ten largest clones take approximately 1%. Source material: PBMCs or T cells enriched from blood (not recorded which). The receptor set was obtained from a woman aged 25 to 39 who had been exposed to COVID-19.

The chain links TRBV6-4 to TRBJ2-5; 11 bases are a match to TRBD2. Germline CDR1 is MRHNA and CDR2 is SNTAGT. The CDR3 covers 15 residues. V was clipped by 5 bases and J by 1 base; unmatched bases: 3. The CDR3, as DNA: TGTGCCAGCAGTCCTACTAGCGGGAGCCAAGAGACCCAGTACTTC. This sequence encodes CASSPTSGSQETQYF.

The V gene is TRBV4-1, the J gene TRBJ1-5; D call uncertain. This CDR3 contains 13 residues. Germline values: CDR1 MGHRA, CDR2 YSYEKL. The germline V and J ends were trimmed by 0 bases and 3 bases, with 3 bases remaining between them. For the CDR3, the DNA is TGCGCCAGCAGCCAAGATTACAATCAGCCCCAGCATTTT. Its protein product is CASSQDYNQPQHF.

This clone was seen more than once but under ten times. The rearrangement joins TRBV6-2 or TRBV6-3 to TRBJ2-1, with unresolved D. Germline V CDR1 and CDR2: MNHEY, SVGEGT. This CDR3 is 13 amino acids long. V lost 6 bases and J 3 bases, leaving 9 bases between the germline ends. The CDR3 reads CASSSVYYNEQFF. DNA of the CDR3: TGTGCCAGCAGCTCTGTCTACTACAATGAGCAGTTCTTC.

CDR3 DNA: TGTGCCAGCAGTGAAGCGCTTACAGTTTATAGCAATCAGCCCCAGCATTTT. Amino acids: CASSEALTVYSNQPQHF. The rearrangement joins TRBV6-1 to TRBJ1-5; D is undetermined. The CDR3 loop spans 17 amino acids. V gave up 0 bases and J gave up 0 bases, with 12 bases separating them. Germline V CDR1 and CDR2: MNHNS, SASEGT.

This chain links TRBV5-5 with TRBJ1-1; D might be TRBD1 (6 bases). Germline V CDR1 and CDR2: SGHKS, YYEKEE (reference sequence). This CDR3 comprises 14 residues. V was shortened by 1 base and J by 4 bases, with 11 bases between the two germline ends. The CDR3 bases are TGTGCCAGCAGCTTGCGGCAGGGGCTCACTGAAGCTTTCTTT. This gives the protein CASSLRQGLTEAFF.

This chain uses TRBV19 with TRBJ2-7, with 8 bases fitting TRBD2. The germline V gene has CDR1 LNHDA and CDR2 SQIVND (reference sequence). The J segment lost 2 bases and the V segment lost 5 bases, leaving 11 bases of the junction unmatched. This CDR3 has 16 residues. In DNA, the CDR3 is TGTGCCAGTAGTCAACGGGGGGGTGGGACTCCCTACGAGCAGTACTTC. It specifies CASSQRGGGTPYEQYF.

The V call is TRBV3-1 (or the pseudogene TRBV3-2), the J call TRBJ1-5; tentatively, D is TRBD1 (6 bases). Trimming took 2 bases from V and 3 from J, leaving 20 bases between them. The germline CDR1 and CDR2 sequences are LGHDT and YNNKEL (reference sequence). CDR3 length: 18 residues. CDR3 region: CASSQSSAGVSFNQPQHF. The DNA of the CDR3 is TGTGCCAGCAGCCAAAGTTCCGCAGGGGTCTCCTTCAATCAGCCCCAGCATTTT.

This clone was seen a few times. This chain connects TRBV6-5 to TRBJ1-2; the D gene is possibly TRBD1 (6 bases). The germline CDR1 and CDR2 sequences are MNHEY and SVGAGI. This CDR3 has 14 residues. The V end lost 5 bases, the J end lost 7 bases, and 17 bases lay between the germline ends. CDR3 bases: TGTGCCAGCAGTCAAACAACAGGGCTCGGTGGCTACACCTTC. It encodes CASSQTTGLGGYTF.

The rearrangement joins TRBV19 to TRBJ2-7; TRBD2 aligns across 11 bases. Germline assignment: CDR1 LNHDA and CDR2 SQIVND (reference sequence). Trimming cost V 4 bases and J 0 bases; bases outside gene matches: 2. CDR3 size: 15 residues. The CDR3 DNA reads as TGTGCCAGTAGTACCCTAGCGGGGGGCTCCTACGAGCAGTACTTC. It encodes CASSTLAGGSYEQYF.

This chain joins TRBV28 and TRBJ1-2, with a tentative D call TRBD1 (6 bases). This CDR3 is built from 11 residues. The V gene's germline CDR1 is MDHEN and CDR2 SYDVKM. Trimming took off 11 bases at V and 7 bases at J, with 14 bases between the two ends. In DNA form, the CDR3 reads TGTGCCGCGGCAGGGGCGTTTGGCTACACCTTC. Its translation is CAAAGAFGYTF.